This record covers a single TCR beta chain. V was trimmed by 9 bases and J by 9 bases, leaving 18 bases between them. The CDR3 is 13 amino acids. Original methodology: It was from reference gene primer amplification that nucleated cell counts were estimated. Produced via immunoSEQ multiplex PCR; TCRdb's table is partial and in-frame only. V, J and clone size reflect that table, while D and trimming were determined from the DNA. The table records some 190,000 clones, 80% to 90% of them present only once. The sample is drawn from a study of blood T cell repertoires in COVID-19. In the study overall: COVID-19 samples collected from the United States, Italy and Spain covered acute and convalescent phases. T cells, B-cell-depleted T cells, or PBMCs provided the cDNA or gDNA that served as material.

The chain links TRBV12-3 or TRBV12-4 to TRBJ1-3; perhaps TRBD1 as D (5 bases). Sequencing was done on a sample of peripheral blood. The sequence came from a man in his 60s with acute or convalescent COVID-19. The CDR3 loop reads CASLGDYGSTIYF. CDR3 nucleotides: TGTGCCAGTCTAGGGGACTACGGGAGCACCATATATTTT.